One and the same sample provided the 26 T cell receptor beta chains below, sequenced in a study of cytotoxic CD8 clonotypes in ibrutinib-treated CLL. Libraries were prepared by immunoSEQ multiplex PCR; TCRdb keeps only in-frame clonotypes and omits some of them. The sample records about 72,000 clones, about 84% being singletons. The input for sequencing was PBMCs, taken at disease progression, from a patient treated with ibrutinib. The receptors shown here come from a human donor with chronic lymphocytic leukemia.

The V call is TRBV19, the J call TRBJ2-3; maybe TRBD1 (6 bases). Germline V gives CDR1 LNHDA, CDR2 SQIVND (reference sequence). CDR3 length: 16 residues. Trimming left V 2 bases short and J 2 bases short, with 14 bases between. CDR3 sequence (DNA): TGTGCCAGTAGTATATCGTCGGACAGCCCCACAGATACGCAGTATTTT. Amino acids: CASSISSDSPTDTQYF.

The chain employs TRBV2 and TRBJ2-7; 7 bases match TRBD1. The CDR3 runs 14 residues. Germline V gene sequence: CDR1 SNHLY, CDR2 FYNNEI. Trimming took 5 bases from V and 3 from J; bases not matched to a gene: 7. For the CDR3, the DNA is TGTGCCAGCAGTCCATCGAGGGACAGCTACGAGCAGTACTTC. It yields the protein CASSPSRDSYEQYF. Full variable domain (missing parts from reference TRBV2 and TRBJ2-7): EPEVTQTPSHQVTQMGQEVILRCVPISNHLYFYWYRQILGQKVEFLVSFYNNEISEKSEIFDDQFSVERPDGSNFTLKIRSTKLEDSAMYFCASSPSRDSYEQYFGPGTRLTVT.

This chain joins TRBV5-1 and TRBJ1-2, with 9 bases lining up with TRBD1. The length of the CDR3 is 15 residues. Germline CDR1 SGHRS, CDR2 YFSETQ. J was trimmed by 0 bases and V by 4 bases; bases with no gene match: 4. This CDR3 is CASSHRDRANYGYTF. As DNA, the CDR3 is TGCGCCAGCAGCCACCGGGACAGGGCTAACTATGGCTACACCTTC. Based on the CDR3 plus reference TRBV5-1 and TRBJ1-2, the full variable domain is KAGVTQTPRYLIKTRGQQVTLSCSPISGHRSVSWYQQTPGQGLQFLFEYFSETQRNKGNFPGRFSGRQFSNSRSEMNVSTLELGDSALYLCASSHRDRANYGYTFGSGTRLTVV.

This clone was recorded only once. The chain links TRBV5-1 to TRBJ2-5; TRBD1 agrees at 8 bases. There are 14 residues in the CDR3. Germline-derived CDR1 and CDR2 are SGHRS and YFSETQ. The ends lost 0 bases at V and 10 bases at J; junction bases unmatched: 8. The CDR3 reads CASSLDRGAEGQYF. Here the CDR3 DNA reads TGCGCCAGCAGCTTGGACAGGGGGGCTGAGGGCCAGTACTTC.

J is TRBJ2-7 and V is TRBV2, with unresolved D. CDR1 and CDR2 from the germline V gene are SNHLY and FYNNEI. V was shortened by 5 bases and J by 2 bases, with 13 bases between the two germline ends. The CDR3 sequence is 14 residues long. CDR3 protein: CASSKSSGPYEQYF. CDR3 bases: TGTGCCAGCAGTAAAAGCTCGGGCCCCTACGAGCAGTACTTC.

This sequence joins TRBV19 and TRBJ1-5; D is possibly TRBD1 (5 bases). The V end was cut by 5 bases, the J end by 6 bases, with 11 bases between. Per the germline V gene, CDR1 is LNHDA and CDR2 is SQIVND (reference sequence). The CDR3 is made up of 13 amino acids. The chain's CDR3 is CASSLQGSQPQHF. CDR3 nucleotide sequence: TGTGCCAGTAGTCTTCAGGGATCTCAGCCCCAGCATTTT.

The chain combines TRBV7-9 with TRBJ2-1, with 8 positions matching TRBD2. V lost 5 bases, J lost 0 bases, and 12 bases stayed unmatched. This CDR3 contains 18 residues. In germline, CDR1 is SEHNR, CDR2 FQNEAQ (reference sequence). CDR3 sequence (DNA): TGTGCCAGCAGCCCCACCCGGGGGGGGAAGAGCTCCTACAATGAGCAGTTCTTC. Translated: CASSPTRGGKSSYNEQFF.

The chain uses TRBV10-3 and TRBJ2-7; tentatively, D is TRBD1 or TRBD2 (5 bases each). Deletions cut 4 bases from V and 3 bases from J, with 16 bases between. The CDR3 covers 15 residues. Germline CDR1 reads ENHRY; CDR2 reads SYGVKD. Written as DNA, the CDR3 is TGTGCCATCAGTGCATTCTGGGACGGCCACTACGAGCAGTACTTC. Protein sequence: CAISAFWDGHYEQYF.

V is TRBV5-1 and J is TRBJ1-1; D call uncertain. The germline V gene encodes CDR1 SGHRS and CDR2 YFSETQ. This CDR3 is built from 13 residues. V dropped 7 bases and J dropped 2 bases, with 12 bases sitting between them. The CDR3 reads CASSPTDNTEAFF. The CDR3 DNA sequence: TGCGCCAGCTCCCCGACGGACAACACTGAAGCTTTCTTT.

This rearrangement joins TRBV4-2 to TRBJ2-7, with 8 bases identical to TRBD1. Looked up from germline, CDR1 is LGHNA and CDR2 is YNFKEQ. CDR3 length: 15 amino acids. J was trimmed by 5 bases and V by 4 bases; bases with no gene match: 10. CDR3 DNA sequence: TGTGCCAGCAGCCTCGGGCGACAGGGGCTCAACGAGCAGTACTTC. This encodes CASSLGRQGLNEQYF.

The chain recombines TRBV2 with TRBJ1-2, with 7 nucleotides matching TRBD1. The CDR3 is 16 residues long. J gave up 2 bases and V 6 bases, and 12 bases lay outside the gene matches. Germline V gene data show CDR1 as SNHLY and CDR2 as FYNNEI. The CDR3 spells CASSNPSGTANYGYTF. The CDR3 DNA follows: TGTGCCAGCAGCAACCCTTCCGGGACAGCGAACTATGGCTACACCTTC.

This clone was seen only once. This chain connects TRBV7-3 to TRBJ1-4; 7 bases fit TRBD1. This CDR3 contains 19 residues. The germline gives CDR1 SGHTA, CDR2 FQGTGA. Trimming took 5 bases from V and 5 from J; bases not matched to a gene: 20. CDR3 region: CASSLPDRSNPHINEKLFF. DNA of the CDR3: TGTGCCAGCAGCCTGCCGGACAGGTCAAACCCGCACATAAATGAAAAACTGTTTTTT.

This rearrangement joins TRBV5-4 to TRBJ1-2; D gene unclear. The V gene lost 0 bases and the J gene lost 8 bases, with 8 bases spanning the gap. The CDR3 is 12 amino acids. CDR1 is SGHNT and CDR2 is YYREEE in the germline V gene (reference sequence). CDR3 protein: CASSLVPRGYTF. CDR3 nucleotides: TGTGCCAGCAGCTTGGTTCCGCGGGGCTACACCTTC.

The genes are TRBV20-1 and TRBJ2-7; no reliable D call. CDR1 DFQATT and CDR2 SNEGSKA come from the germline V gene (reference sequence). The CDR3 has 11 residues. V lost 6 bases and J 4 bases, leaving 10 bases between the germline ends. CDR3 residues: CSARTFYEQYF. The DNA for the CDR3 is TGCAGTGCAAGAACCTTTTACGAGCAGTACTTC.

The rearrangement links TRBV11-2 to TRBJ2-7, with TRBD2 identical over 9 bases. From germline, CDR1 is SGHAT and CDR2 FQNNGV. The CDR3 sequence is 14 residues long. V trimming: 5 bases; J trimming: 6 bases; junction bases outside the gene matches: 8. CDR3 DNA sequence: TGTGCCAGCAGCCGCCGCGGGGGGGCGTTCGAGCAGTACTTC. Translation gives CASSRRGGAFEQYF.

The rearrangement links TRBV28 to TRBJ1-6; 8 bases fit TRBD1. Germline V lookup: CDR1 MDHEN, CDR2 SYDVKM. CDR3 length: 15 residues. V shed 6 bases and J 6 bases; nucleotides not matched to a gene: 7. The DNA for the CDR3 is TGTGCCAGCAGACCAGGGGGCACCGGTAATTCACCCCTCCACTTT. Protein product: CASRPGGTGNSPLHF.

This sequence joins TRBV5-1 and TRBJ1-2, with 8 nucleotides matching TRBD1. CDR3 length: 14 residues. Germline CDR1 SGHRS, CDR2 YFSETQ. V trimming: 3 bases; J trimming: 2 bases; junction bases outside the gene matches: 3. The CDR3 DNA reads as TGCGCCAGCAGCTGGGGACAGGCGAACTATGGCTACACCTTC. It codes for CASSWGQANYGYTF.

The chain uses TRBV5-4 and TRBJ2-7, with D unclear. Trimming left V 4 bases short and J 2 bases short, with 22 bases between. CDR1 and CDR2 (germline): SGHNT, YYREEE (reference sequence). The CDR3 totals 17 residues. The CDR3 spells CASSISPTARFPYEQYF. CDR3 nucleotide sequence: TGTGCCAGCAGCATTTCCCCCACTGCAAGGTTCCCCTACGAGCAGTACTTC.

This chain joins TRBV15 and TRBJ1-5; D is unclear. Germline assignment: CDR1 LNHNV and CDR2 YYDKDF (reference sequence). CDR3 length: 12 residues. Trimming left V 3 bases short and J 11 bases short, with 11 bases between. Written as DNA, the CDR3 is TGTGCCACCAGCAGGGCTGGCGGGGCCCAGCATTTT. It yields the protein CATSRAGGAQHF. Looking up the rest from reference TRBV15 and TRBJ1-5 gives the full variable domain: DAMVIQNPRYQVTQFGKPVTLSCSQTLNHNVMYWYQQKSSQAPKLLFHYYDKDFNNEADTPDNFQSRRPNTSFCFLDIRSPGLGDTAMYLCATSRAGGAQHFGDGTRLSIL.

A single count supports this clone. The chain has TRBV30 and TRBJ2-1, with 7 bases fitting TRBD2. The J segment lost 4 bases and the V segment lost 1 base, leaving 4 bases of the junction unmatched. Germline CDR1 reads GTSNPN; CDR2 reads SVGIG (reference sequence). CDR3 length: 14 residues. The CDR3 loop reads CAWSAQAGYNEQFF. DNA for the CDR3: TGTGCCTGGAGTGCCCAAGCGGGGTACAATGAGCAGTTCTTC.

The rearrangement joins TRBV5-1 to TRBJ2-6, with TRBD1 identical over 9 bases. This CDR3 is 20 amino acids long. Germline V gene lookup returns CDR1 SGHRS and CDR2 YFSETQ. The junction had 15 bases not matched to a gene; V was cut back by 2 bases and J by 3 bases. The CDR3 DNA is TGCGCCAGCAGCTTTCCGTTCGACAGGGGGGTTGTCGATGGGGCCAACGTCCTGACTTTC. Its translation is CASSFPFDRGVVDGANVLTF.

V and J are TRBV5-4 and TRBJ2-1; 9 bases match TRBD2. The J segment lost 0 bases and the V segment lost 5 bases, leaving 3 bases of the junction unmatched. The CDR3 runs to 15 residues. CDR1 is SGHNT and CDR2 is YYREEE in the germline V gene (reference sequence). The CDR3 here is CASRRTSDSYNEQFF. The CDR3 coding sequence is TGTGCCAGCAGAAGGACTAGCGACTCCTACAATGAGCAGTTCTTC.

The CDR3: CASSDVRWNTEAFF. The CDR3 DNA reads as TGTGCCAGCAGTGATGTCCGATGGAACACTGAAGCTTTCTTT. The chain couples TRBV2 to TRBJ1-1; D unclear. The length of the CDR3 is 14 residues. Per the germline V gene, CDR1 is SNHLY and CDR2 is FYNNEI. Trimming shortened V by 3 bases and J by 1 base, and 9 bases separated the two germline ends.

The chain carries TRBV6-6 and TRBJ2-4, with D possibly called TRBD1 or TRBD2 (6 bases each). CDR3 length: 15 residues. Germline CDR1 reads MNHNY; CDR2 reads SVGAGI (reference sequence). Trimming pared 6 bases from V and 6 bases from J, leaving 18 bases between. The CDR3: CASSRTGGLGNIQYF. DNA for the CDR3: TGTGCCAGCAGCCGGACCGGGGGCTTAGGAAACATTCAGTACTTC.

J is TRBJ1-4 and V is TRBV23-1; 7 bases are shared with TRBD1. TRBV23-1 is classed as an ORF, of uncertain function. With V trimmed by 7 bases and J by 4 bases, 15 bases remained unmatched. The CDR3 has 17 residues. CDR3 nucleotides: TGCGCCAGCACCACTCCCGACCGGGACAGCCTTAATGAAAAACTGTTTTTT. The encoded protein is CASTTPDRDSLNEKLFF.

CDR3 in DNA: TGCGCCAGCAGCTCTTCTAGCGGGGGAAATGAGCAGTTCTTC. It is translated as CASSSSSGGNEQFF. The V gene is TRBV5-1, the J gene TRBJ2-1; TRBD2 agrees at 10 bases. J was trimmed by 7 bases and V by 3 bases; bases with no gene match: 4. CDR1 is SGHRS and CDR2 is YFSETQ in the germline V gene. The CDR3 loop spans 14 amino acids.